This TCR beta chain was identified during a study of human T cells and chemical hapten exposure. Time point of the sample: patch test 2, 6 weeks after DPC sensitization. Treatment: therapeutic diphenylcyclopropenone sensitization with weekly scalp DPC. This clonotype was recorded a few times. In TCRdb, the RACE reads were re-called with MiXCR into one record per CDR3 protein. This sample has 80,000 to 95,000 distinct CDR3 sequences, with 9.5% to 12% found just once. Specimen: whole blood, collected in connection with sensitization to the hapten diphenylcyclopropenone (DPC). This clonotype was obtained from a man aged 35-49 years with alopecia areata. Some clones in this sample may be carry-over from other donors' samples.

In DNA form, the CDR3 reads TGTGCCAGCAGCTTACAAGGGGTACCTGGAAACACCATATATTTT. Amino acids: CASSLQGVPGNTIYF. This chain joins TRBV27 and TRBJ1-3; weak D call: TRBD1 (5 bases). Germline values: CDR1 MNHEY, CDR2 SMNVEV (reference sequence). This CDR3 has 15 residues. V lost 6 bases, J lost 2 bases, and 14 bases lay in between.